The clone carrying this TCR beta chain came up a few times. As yet, its antigen is unknown. The data stem from a study of blood T cells in healthy people across ages. Study-wide results and caveats: Higher naive T cell percentage went strongly together with higher TCR beta diversity. Donors of long life had a larger count of naive CD4+ cells and greater diversity than aged donors.

CDR1 and CDR2 from the germline V gene are SEHNR and FQNEAQ (reference sequence). V shed 5 bases and J shed 2 bases, with 14 bases lying between them. There are 15 residues in the CDR3. Sample-barcoded 5' priming and a J-beta primer mix drove a second PCR of roughly 6 to 12 cycles. Every sample gave at least 2.5 million paired-end reads containing CDR3. From the 5' RACE reads, TCRdb called clonotypes with MiXCR, one entry per CDR3 protein. Found here are over 950,000 distinct CDR3 sequences, around 54% of them singletons; the top ten hold 20% to 25%. The rearrangement uses TRBV7-9 and TRBJ2-3; tentatively, D is TRBD2 (6 bases). The receptor comes from a woman aged 55-69 years in good health. Sequencing was done on a sample of blood. In DNA form, the CDR3 reads TGTGCCAGCAGCCCCACGGGGGAGACCACAGATACGCAGTATTTT. Protein sequence: CASSPTGETTDTQYF. The whole variable domain, filled in from reference TRBV7-9 and TRBJ2-3, reads DTGVSQNPRHKITKRGQNVTFRCDPISEHNRLYWYRQTLGQGPEFLTYFQNEAQLEKSRLLSDRFSAERPKGSFSTLEIQRTEQGDSAMYLCASSPTGETTDTQYFGPGTRLTVL.